Listed below are T cell receptor beta chains from one sample, sequenced in a study of T cells expressing NK-cell markers. After re-calling the 5' RACE reads, TCRdb lists one entry per CDR3 protein, DNA absent. Its listing shows 350,000 to 400,000 distinct CDR3 sequences. Source material: blood T cells: a sorted CD56 or NKG2C T cell subset, CD4+ or CD8+ T cells, or bulk PBMC T cells (not recorded which). The receptors come from a woman in her forties or fifties in good health. The CDR3 runs from the conserved cysteine through the conserved F or W.

V	J	CDR3
TRBV20-1	TRBJ1-4	CSARSRENEKLFF
TRBV11-1	TRBJ2-2	CASSLLATNTGELFF
TRBV19	TRBJ2-5	CASSIGGQLQETQYF
TRBV12-3/TRBV12-4	TRBJ1-5	CASSSRDVSNQPQHF
TRBV20-1	TRBJ1-4	CSARDGGASNEKLFF
TRBV7-9	TRBJ1-4	CASEGQGKSLFF
TRBV11-2	TRBJ2-3	CASSLDPPPSTQYF
TRBV20-1	TRBJ1-2	CSAREADGGYTF
TRBV12-3/TRBV12-4	TRBJ1-4	CASSLTDRDEKLFF
TRBV28	TRBJ1-1	CASLGVIEAFF
TRBV11-2	TRBJ2-1	CASSLGYSRDEQFF
TRBV15	TRBJ2-5	CATSSDRVKTQYF
TRBV20-1	TRBJ2-7	CSANRGPEQYF
TRBV5-6	TRBJ2-3	CASSFLGQGPDTQYF
TRBV14	TRBJ1-2	CASSQEWRSGGYTF
TRBV5-1	TRBJ2-5	CASSLVSGALLSQYF
TRBV5-1	TRBJ2-1	CASSPFRGGRGNNEQFF
TRBV5-1	TRBJ2-1	CASSLAVEQLGFF
TRBV18	TRBJ2-1	CASSPTTGGYNEQFF
TRBV13	TRBJ2-1	CASSSPAHNEQFF
TRBV11-2	TRBJ1-2	CASRPPRGGSGYTF
TRBV4-1	TRBJ1-5	CASSPLYRDQPQHF
TRBV7-3	TRBJ2-7	CASSLEGGTSIYEQYF
TRBV27	TRBJ2-1	CASSLSGLAGATYEQFF
TRBV10-3	TRBJ2-5	CAITSGLRETQYF
TRBV24-1	TRBJ1-5	CATSRSGNQPQHF
TRBV15	TRBJ2-1	CATSRDGARDNEQFF
TRBV5-1	TRBJ2-4	CAPERGRKNIQYF
TRBV7-2	TRBJ2-3	CASSLLGPPRGGSTDTQYF
TRBV5-5	TRBJ2-7	CASSIVRDTTSYEQYF
TRBV5-1	TRBJ2-2	CASRLGTSAGELFF
TRBV9	TRBJ1-2	CASSVINSGIYGYTF
TRBV10-2	TRBJ2-1	CASSDRDRTLGPYNEQFF
TRBV27	TRBJ2-5	CASSLRRLAGGPSETQYF
TRBV9	TRBJ2-3	CASSVEVSADTQYF
TRBV15	TRBJ2-5	CATSRDRWTGGQETQYF
TRBV12-3/TRBV12-4	TRBJ2-1	CASTSVGSGMSEQFF
TRBV20-1	TRBJ2-3	CSARGQRSTDTQYF
TRBV5-1	TRBJ1-1	CASSSDTGLNTEAFF
TRBV3-1	TRBJ2-5	CASGQAPGLAGKQETQYF
TRBV6-5	TRBJ1-2	CASSRWGQGASNYGYTF
TRBV5-1	TRBJ1-3	CASSSRGDIMSGNTIYF
TRBV7-3	TRBJ2-1	CASSGPEGSPSYNEQFF
TRBV10-3	TRBJ2-2	CAISWDPLTGELFF
TRBV28	TRBJ2-7	CASREQGGSSYEQYF
TRBV5-1	TRBJ2-5	CASSPGLAESETQYF